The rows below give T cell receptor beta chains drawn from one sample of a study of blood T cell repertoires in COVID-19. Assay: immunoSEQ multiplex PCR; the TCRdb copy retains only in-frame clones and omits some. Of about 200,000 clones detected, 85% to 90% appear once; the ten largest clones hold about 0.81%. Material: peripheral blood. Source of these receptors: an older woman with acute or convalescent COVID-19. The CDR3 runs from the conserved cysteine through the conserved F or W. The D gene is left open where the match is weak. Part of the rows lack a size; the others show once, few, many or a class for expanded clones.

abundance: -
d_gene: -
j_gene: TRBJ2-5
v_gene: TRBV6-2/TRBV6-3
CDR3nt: TGTGCCAGCAGTTATATCAGGGGACGAGAGACCCAGTACTTC
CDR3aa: CASSYIRGRETQYF

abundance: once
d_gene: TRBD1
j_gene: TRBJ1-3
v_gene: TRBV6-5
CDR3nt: TGTGCCAGCAGTTTAGTAAAGGACAGGGGGCATACCATATATTTT
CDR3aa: CASSLVKDRGHTIYF

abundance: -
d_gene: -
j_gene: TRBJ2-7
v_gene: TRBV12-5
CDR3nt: TGTGCTAGTGGTTTCCTAAACGAGCAGTACTTC
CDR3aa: CASGFLNEQYF

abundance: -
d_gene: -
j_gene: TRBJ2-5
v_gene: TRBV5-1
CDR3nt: TGCGCCAGCAGCTTGGTGGCGGGATCTGAAGAGACCCAGTACTTC
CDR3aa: CASSLVAGSEETQYF

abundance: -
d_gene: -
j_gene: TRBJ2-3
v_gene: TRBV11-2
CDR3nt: TGTGCCAGCAGCTTATCGTATGGCACAGATACGCAGTATTTT
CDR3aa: CASSLSYGTDTQYF

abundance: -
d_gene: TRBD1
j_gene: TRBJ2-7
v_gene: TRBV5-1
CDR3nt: TGCGCCAGCAGCCGATCGGCAGGGGGCCACGAGCAGTACTTC
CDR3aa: CASSRSAGGHEQYF

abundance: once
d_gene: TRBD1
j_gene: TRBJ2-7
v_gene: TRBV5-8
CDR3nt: TGTGCCAGCAGCATGCTAGGAGACAGGGGACGGGCCGAGCAGTACTTC
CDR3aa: CASSMLGDRGRAEQYF

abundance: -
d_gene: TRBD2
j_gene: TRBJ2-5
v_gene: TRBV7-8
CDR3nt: TGTGCCAGCAGCCAGCGGGAGGGGTTTTGGTCGAAAGAGACCCAGTACTTC
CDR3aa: CASSQREGFWSKETQYF

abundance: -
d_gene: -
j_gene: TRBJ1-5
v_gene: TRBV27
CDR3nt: TGTGCCAGCAGTTTAGGGAGAATCGGACAGTTCAATCAGCCCCAGCATTTT
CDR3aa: CASSLGRIGQFNQPQHF

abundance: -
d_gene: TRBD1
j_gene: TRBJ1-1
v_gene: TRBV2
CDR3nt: TGTGCCAGCAGTGAAAACACGGCAGGGGGGGCTTTCTTT
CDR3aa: CASSENTAGGAFF

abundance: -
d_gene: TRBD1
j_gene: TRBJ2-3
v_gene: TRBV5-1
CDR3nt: TGCGCCAGCAGCCCGGGACAGGGGACAATAGATACGCAGTATTTT
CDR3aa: CASSPGQGTIDTQYF

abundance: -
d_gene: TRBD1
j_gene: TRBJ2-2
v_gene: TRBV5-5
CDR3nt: TGTGCCAGCAGCTTGAGGTGGGGACAGGGAGGTACCGGGGAGCTGTTTTTT
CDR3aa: CASSLRWGQGGTGELFF

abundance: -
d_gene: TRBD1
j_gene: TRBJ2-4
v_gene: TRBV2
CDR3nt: TGTGCCAGCAGCTTACAGGGGGCCAAAAACATTCAGTACTTC
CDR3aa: CASSLQGAKNIQYF

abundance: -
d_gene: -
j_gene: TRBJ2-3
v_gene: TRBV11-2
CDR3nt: TGTGCCAGCAGCTCCCGACAAAAGGCTCATGCAGATACGCAGTATTTT
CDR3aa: CASSSRQKAHADTQYF

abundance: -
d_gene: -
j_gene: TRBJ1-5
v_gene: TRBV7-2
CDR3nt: TGTGCCAGCAGCAATCAGGCCCCGCATAGCAATCAGCCCCAGCATTTT
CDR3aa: CASSNQAPHSNQPQHF

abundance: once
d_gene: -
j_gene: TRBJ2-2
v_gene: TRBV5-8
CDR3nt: TGTGCCAGCAGCTTGTTTCAGGGTCGAACCGGGGAGCTGTTTTTT
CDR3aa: CASSLFQGRTGELFF

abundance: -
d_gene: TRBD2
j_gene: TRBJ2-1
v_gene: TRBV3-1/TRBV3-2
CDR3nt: TGTGCCAGCAGCCAAGGGAGGGGAGGGAGCTACAATGAGCAGTTCTTC
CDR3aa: CASSQGRGGSYNEQFF

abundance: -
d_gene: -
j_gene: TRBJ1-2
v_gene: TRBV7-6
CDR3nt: TGTGCCAGCAGCCCTCGCGGAGGGGATGGCTACACCTTC
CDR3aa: CASSPRGGDGYTF

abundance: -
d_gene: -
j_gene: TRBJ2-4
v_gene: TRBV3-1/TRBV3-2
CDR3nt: TGTGCCAGCAGCCCCTTTAGTGGGCAGATAGCCAAAAACATTCAGTACTTC
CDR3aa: CASSPFSGQIAKNIQYF

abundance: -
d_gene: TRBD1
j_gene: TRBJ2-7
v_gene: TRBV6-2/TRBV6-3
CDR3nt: TGTGCCAGCAGTTACCCGGACAGGAGCCCCTACGAGCAGTACTTC
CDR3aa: CASSYPDRSPYEQYF

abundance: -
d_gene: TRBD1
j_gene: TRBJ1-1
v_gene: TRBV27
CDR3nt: TGTGCCAGCAGTTTAGGGACAGGGGGCGCATGGAGCACTGAAGCTTTCTTT
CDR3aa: CASSLGTGGAWSTEAFF

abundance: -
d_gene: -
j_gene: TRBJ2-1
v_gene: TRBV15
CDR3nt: TGTGCCACCAGCACGCGACAGAGCCAAAACAATGAGCAGTTCTTC
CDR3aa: CATSTRQSQNNEQFF